This T cell receptor (beta chain) was sequenced during a study of shared clonotypes between healthy human individuals. Clones were sequenced by immunoSEQ multiplex PCR, and TCRdb holds only the in-frame ones, with some missing. The table lists around 1.6 million clones, approximately 98% of them singletons, with about 0.42% in the top ten. Per germline, CDR1 KGHSH and CDR2 LQKENI. The germline V and J ends were trimmed by 3 bases and 0 bases, with 5 bases remaining between them. CDR3 length: 13 residues. Remarks on this clone: This specimen includes other DNA sequences encoding the same CDR3.

The chain couples TRBV18 to TRBJ2-5; the D gene is possibly TRBD1 (5 bases). The specimen sequenced was naive CD4+ T cells sorted from blood. Subset denoted: CD45RA+ positively selected. The TCR sequence derives from a man aged 25 to 45 in good health. In DNA, the CDR3 is TGTGCCAGCTCACCCAGGGACCAAGAGACCCAGTACTTC. This gives the protein CASSPRDQETQYF.